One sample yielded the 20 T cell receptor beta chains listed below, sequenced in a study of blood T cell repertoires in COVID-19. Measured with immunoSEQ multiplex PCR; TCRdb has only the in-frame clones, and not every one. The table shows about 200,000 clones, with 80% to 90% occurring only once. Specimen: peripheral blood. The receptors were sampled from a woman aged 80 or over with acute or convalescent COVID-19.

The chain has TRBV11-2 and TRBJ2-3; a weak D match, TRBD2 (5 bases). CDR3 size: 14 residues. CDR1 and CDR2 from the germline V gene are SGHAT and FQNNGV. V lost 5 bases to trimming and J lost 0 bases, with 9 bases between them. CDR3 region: CASSTWESTDTQYF. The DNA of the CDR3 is TGTGCCAGCAGCACGTGGGAGAGCACAGATACGCAGTATTTT. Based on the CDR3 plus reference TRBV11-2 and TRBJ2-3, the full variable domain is EAGVAQSPRYKIIEKRQSVAFWCNPISGHATLYWYQQILGQGPKLLIQFQNNGVVDDSQLPKDRFSAERLKGVDSTLKIQPAKLEDSAVYLCASSTWESTDTQYFGPGTRLTVL.

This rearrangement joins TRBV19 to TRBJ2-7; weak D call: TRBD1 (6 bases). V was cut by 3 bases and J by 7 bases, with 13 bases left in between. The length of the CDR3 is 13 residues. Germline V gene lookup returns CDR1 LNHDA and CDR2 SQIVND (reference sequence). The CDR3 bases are TGTGCCAGTAGTATTCCCGGGACAATTGAGCAGTACTTC. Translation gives CASSIPGTIEQYF.

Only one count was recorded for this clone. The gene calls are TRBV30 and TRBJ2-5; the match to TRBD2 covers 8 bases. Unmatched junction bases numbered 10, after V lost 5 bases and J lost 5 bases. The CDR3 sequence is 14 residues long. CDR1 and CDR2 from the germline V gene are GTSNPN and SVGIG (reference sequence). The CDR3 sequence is CAWQDPGGSETQYF. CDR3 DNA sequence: TGTGCCTGGCAGGATCCGGGGGGGAGTGAGACCCAGTACTTC.

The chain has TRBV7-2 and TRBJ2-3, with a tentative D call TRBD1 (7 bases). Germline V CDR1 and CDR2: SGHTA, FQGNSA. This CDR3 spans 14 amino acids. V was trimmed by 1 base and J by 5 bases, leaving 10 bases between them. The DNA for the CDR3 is TGTGCCAGCAGCTTAGACAGGGGAGGAGATACGCAGTATTTT. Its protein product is CASSLDRGGDTQYF.

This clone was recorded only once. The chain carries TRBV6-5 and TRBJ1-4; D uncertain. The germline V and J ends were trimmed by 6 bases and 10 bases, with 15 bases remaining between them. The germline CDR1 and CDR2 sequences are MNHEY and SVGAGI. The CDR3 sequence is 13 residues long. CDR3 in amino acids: CASSSRGAGKLFF. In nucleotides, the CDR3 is TGTGCCAGCAGCTCAAGAGGTGCTGGAAAACTGTTTTTT.

The CDR3 region has the DNA TGTGCCAGCAGCCAAGGGGAGTTTAATTCACCCCTCCACTTT. Amino acids: CASSQGEFNSPLHF. The genes are TRBV4-2 and TRBJ1-6; no reliable D call. This CDR3 has 14 amino acids. CDR1 and CDR2 from the germline V gene are LGHNA and YNFKEQ. The V gene lost 1 base and the J gene lost 6 bases, with 7 bases spanning the gap.

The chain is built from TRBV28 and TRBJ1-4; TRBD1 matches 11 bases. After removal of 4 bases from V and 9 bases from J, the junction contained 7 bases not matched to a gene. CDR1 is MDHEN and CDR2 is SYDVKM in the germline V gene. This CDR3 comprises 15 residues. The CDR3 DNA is TGTGCCAGCAGTTCACTGGGACAGGGGGGGCAAAAACTGTTTTTT. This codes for CASSSLGQGGQKLFF. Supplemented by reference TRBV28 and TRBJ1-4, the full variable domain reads DVKVTQSSRYLVKRTGEKVFLECVQDMDHENMFWYRQDPGLGLRLIYFSYDVKMKEKGDIPEGYSVSREKKERFSLILESASTNQTSMYLCASSSLGQGGQKLFFGSGTQLSVL.

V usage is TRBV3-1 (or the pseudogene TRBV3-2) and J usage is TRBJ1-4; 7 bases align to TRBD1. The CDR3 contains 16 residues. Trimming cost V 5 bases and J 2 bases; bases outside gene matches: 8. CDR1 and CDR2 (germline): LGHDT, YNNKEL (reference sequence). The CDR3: CASSERPGQTNEKLFF. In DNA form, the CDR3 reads TGTGCCAGCAGCGAGAGACCGGGACAGACTAATGAAAAACTGTTTTTT.

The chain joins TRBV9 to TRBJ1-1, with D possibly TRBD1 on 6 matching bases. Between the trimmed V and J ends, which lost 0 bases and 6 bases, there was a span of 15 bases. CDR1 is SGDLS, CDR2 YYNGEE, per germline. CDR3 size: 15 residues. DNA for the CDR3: TGTGCCAGCAGCGTAGCTTTGCCAGGGGTCGCTGAAGCTTTCTTT. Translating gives CASSVALPGVAEAFF. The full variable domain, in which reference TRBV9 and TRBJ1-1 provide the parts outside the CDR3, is DSGVTQTPKHLITATGQRVTLRCSPRSGDLSVYWYQQSLDQGLQFLIQYYNGEERAKGNILERFSAQQFPDLHSELNLSSLELGDSALYFCASSVALPGVAEAFFGQGTRLTVV.

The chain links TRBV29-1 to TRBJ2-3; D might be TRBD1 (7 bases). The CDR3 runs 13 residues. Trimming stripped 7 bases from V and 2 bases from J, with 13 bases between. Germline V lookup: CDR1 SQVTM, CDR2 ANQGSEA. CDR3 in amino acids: CSAEGQNTDTQYF. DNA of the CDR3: TGCAGCGCGGAGGGACAGAACACAGATACGCAGTATTTT.

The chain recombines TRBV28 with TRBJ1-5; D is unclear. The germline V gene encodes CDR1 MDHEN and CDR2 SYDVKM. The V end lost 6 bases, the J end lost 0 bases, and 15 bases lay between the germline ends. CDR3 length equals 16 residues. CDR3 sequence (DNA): TGTGCCAGCAGACGAAATGGGCTATATAGCAATCAGCCCCAGCATTTT. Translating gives CASRRNGLYSNQPQHF.

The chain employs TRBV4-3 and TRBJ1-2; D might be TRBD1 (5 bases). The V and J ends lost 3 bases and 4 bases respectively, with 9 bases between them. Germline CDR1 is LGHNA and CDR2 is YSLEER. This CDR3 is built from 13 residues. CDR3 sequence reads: CASSHRGSYGYTF. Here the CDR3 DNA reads TGCGCCAGCAGCCATCGGGGGAGCTATGGCTACACCTTC.

CDR3 sequence reads: CASSYSAGTHYNEQFF. The CDR3 coding sequence is TGTGCCAGCAGTTACTCGGCGGGGACCCATTACAATGAGCAGTTCTTC. The rearrangement joins TRBV6-5 to TRBJ2-1, with a possible D match to TRBD2 (6 bases). CDR3 length: 16 residues. V was pared by 0 bases and J by 4 bases, with 13 bases between. Germline CDR1 reads MNHEY; CDR2 reads SVGAGI.

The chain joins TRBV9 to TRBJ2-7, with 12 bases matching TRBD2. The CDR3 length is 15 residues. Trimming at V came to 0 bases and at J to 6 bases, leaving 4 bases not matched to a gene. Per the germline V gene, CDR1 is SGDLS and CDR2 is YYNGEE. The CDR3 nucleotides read TGTGCCAGCAGCGTAGAAGGACTAGCGGGACGCGAGCAGTACTTC. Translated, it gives CASSVEGLAGREQYF. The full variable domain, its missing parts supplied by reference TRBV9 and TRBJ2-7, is DSGVTQTPKHLITATGQRVTLRCSPRSGDLSVYWYQQSLDQGLQFLIQYYNGEERAKGNILERFSAQQFPDLHSELNLSSLELGDSALYFCASSVEGLAGREQYFGPGTRLTVT.

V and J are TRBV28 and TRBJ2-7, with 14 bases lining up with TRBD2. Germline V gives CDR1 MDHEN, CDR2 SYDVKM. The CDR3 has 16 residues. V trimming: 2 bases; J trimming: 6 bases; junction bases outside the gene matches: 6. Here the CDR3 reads CASSLAGTSGRGEQYF. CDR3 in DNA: TGTGCCAGCAGTTTAGCCGGGACTAGCGGGAGAGGCGAGCAGTACTTC.

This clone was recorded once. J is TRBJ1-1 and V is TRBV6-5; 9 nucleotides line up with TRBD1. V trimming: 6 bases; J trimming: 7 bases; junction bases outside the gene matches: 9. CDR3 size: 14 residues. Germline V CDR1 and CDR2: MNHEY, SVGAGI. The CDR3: CASRGWTGAVEAFF. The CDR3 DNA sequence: TGTGCCAGCAGGGGGTGGACAGGGGCAGTTGAAGCTTTCTTT.

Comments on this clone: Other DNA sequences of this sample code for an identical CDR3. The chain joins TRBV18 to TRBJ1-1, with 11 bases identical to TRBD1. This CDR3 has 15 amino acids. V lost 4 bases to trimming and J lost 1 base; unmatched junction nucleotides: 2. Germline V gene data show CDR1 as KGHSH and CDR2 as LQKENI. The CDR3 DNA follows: TGTGCCAGCTCACTGGGGACAGGGGGGAACACTGAAGCTTTCTTT. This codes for CASSLGTGGNTEAFF.

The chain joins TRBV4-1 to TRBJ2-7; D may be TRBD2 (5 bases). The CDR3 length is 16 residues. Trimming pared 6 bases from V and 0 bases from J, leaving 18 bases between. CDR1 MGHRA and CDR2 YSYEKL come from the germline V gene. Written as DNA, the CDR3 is TGCGCCAGCAGTCCCCGGGCGGGCGCCTCCTCCTACGAGCAGTACTTC. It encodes CASSPRAGASSYEQYF.

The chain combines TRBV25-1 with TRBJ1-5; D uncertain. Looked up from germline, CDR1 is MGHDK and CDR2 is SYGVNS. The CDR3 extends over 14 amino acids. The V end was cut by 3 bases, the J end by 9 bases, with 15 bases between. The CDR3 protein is CASSESGTPRPQHF. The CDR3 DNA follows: TGTGCCAGCAGTGAGTCGGGAACACCGCGGCCCCAGCATTTT.

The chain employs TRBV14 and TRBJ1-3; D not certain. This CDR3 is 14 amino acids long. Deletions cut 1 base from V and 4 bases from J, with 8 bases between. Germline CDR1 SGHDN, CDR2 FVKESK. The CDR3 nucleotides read TGTGCCAGCAGCCAAGGGAGGTCCGGAAACACCATATATTTT. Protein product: CASSQGRSGNTIYF.